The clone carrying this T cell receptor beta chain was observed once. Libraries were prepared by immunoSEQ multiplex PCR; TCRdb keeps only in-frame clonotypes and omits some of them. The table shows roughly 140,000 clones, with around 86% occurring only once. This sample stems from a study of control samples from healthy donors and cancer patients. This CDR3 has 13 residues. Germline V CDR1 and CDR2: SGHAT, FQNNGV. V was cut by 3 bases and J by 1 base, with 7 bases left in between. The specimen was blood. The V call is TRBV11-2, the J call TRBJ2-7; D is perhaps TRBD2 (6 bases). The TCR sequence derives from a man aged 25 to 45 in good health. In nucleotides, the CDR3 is TGTGCCAGCAGCTTTGGGACTTCCTACGAGCAGTACTTC. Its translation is CASSFGTSYEQYF.